A single sample gave rise to the 12 T cell receptor beta chains below, sequenced in a study of OX40 agonist ivuxolimab in advanced cancers. Receptor libraries were prepared by the immunoSEQ multiplex PCR assay. TCRdb stores this immuneACCESS table with in-frame sequences only. Part of the clones is absent; in the studies checked, under half of the shortfall reflects unresolved V genes, and no reason is known for the rest. The sample has fewer than 100,000 clones on record, around 85% of them singletons. The ten largest clones add up to more than 1.2% of the sample. Sequenced material: CD4+ or CD8+ T cells sorted from blood, taken in a trial of the OX40 agonist ivuxolimab. These TCRs come from an adult with an advanced solid tumor such as melanoma, head and neck, liver or kidney cancer.

This clone occurred a few times. V is TRBV5-1 and J is TRBJ2-1; 11 nucleotides match TRBD2. Trimming took 3 bases from V and 3 from J; bases not matched to a gene: 5. Looked up from germline, CDR1 is SGHRS and CDR2 is YFSETQ. The CDR3 length is 16 residues. The CDR3 coding sequence is TGCGCCAGCAGCTCCTTAGCGGGAGGGCGCTACAATGAGCAGTTCTTC. Translation gives CASSSLAGGRYNEQFF.

The rearrangement uses TRBV28 and TRBJ1-4; 11 nucleotides match TRBD1. From germline, CDR1 is MDHEN and CDR2 SYDVKM. Trimming took 6 bases from V and 6 from J; bases not matched to a gene: 9. The CDR3 has 16 residues. CDR3: CASSWRGQGAHEKLFF. Here the CDR3 DNA reads TGTGCCAGCAGCTGGCGAGGACAGGGGGCGCATGAAAAACTGTTTTTT.

This clone showed up just once. The rearrangement links TRBV27 to TRBJ2-3; tentatively, D is TRBD1 or TRBD2 (5 bases each). Trimming removed 5 bases from V and 3 bases from J, with 12 bases in between. Germline V lookup: CDR1 MNHEY, CDR2 SMNVEV (reference sequence). The CDR3 is made up of 14 amino acids. The CDR3 is CASSPAEGTDTQYF. CDR3 bases: TGTGCCAGCAGTCCCGCCGAGGGGACAGATACGCAGTATTTT.

The J gene is TRBJ2-2, the V gene TRBV27; D ambiguous. V lost 3 bases to trimming and J lost 7 bases, with 12 bases between them. Germline CDR1 reads MNHEY; CDR2 reads SMNVEV (reference sequence). CDR3 length: 14 amino acids. The CDR3 DNA sequence: TGTGCCAGCAGTTTTTCCCCAGGTGGCGGGGAGCTGTTTTTT. It codes for CASSFSPGGGELFF.

This chain links TRBV11-2 with TRBJ2-7, with D tentatively TRBD2 (5 bases). Germline CDR1 reads SGHAT; CDR2 reads FQNNGV. The CDR3 is 14 residues long. The V end lost 2 bases, the J end lost 0 bases, and 8 bases lay between the germline ends. CDR3 DNA: TGTGCCAGCAGCTTAAGTGGGAGCTCCTACGAGCAGTACTTC. Protein: CASSLSGSSYEQYF.

V is TRBV28 and J is TRBJ2-1, with TRBD2 matching over 7 bases. CDR3 length equals 11 residues. CDR1 MDHEN and CDR2 SYDVKM come from the germline V gene. V was pared by 6 bases and J by 8 bases, with 1 base of the junction left unmatched. The CDR3 DNA is TGTGCCAGCAGGCGGGGGTATGAGCAGTTCTTC. It specifies CASRRGYEQFF. Full variable domain (outside the CDR3, taken from reference TRBV28 and TRBJ2-1): DVKVTQSSRYLVKRTGEKVFLECVQDMDHENMFWYRQDPGLGLRLIYFSYDVKMKEKGDIPEGYSVSREKKERFSLILESASTNQTSMYLCASRRGYEQFFGPGTRLTVL.

The chain is built from TRBV6-1 and TRBJ1-1; the D is unclear. The V and J ends lost 6 bases and 2 bases respectively, with 10 bases between them. This CDR3 region has 13 residues. CDR1 and CDR2 (germline): MNHNS, SASEGT. The CDR3 DNA reads as TGTGCCAGCAGGGGGTGGGGTAACACTGAAGCTTTCTTT. It is translated as CASRGWGNTEAFF.

This clone has only a few counts. The V gene is TRBV19, the J gene TRBJ2-6; D gene uncertain. With 5 bases removed from V and 4 bases from J, the gap between germline ends came to 6 bases. Germline V gives CDR1 LNHDA, CDR2 SQIVND (reference sequence). The CDR3 is 13 residues long. The CDR3 spells CASSLRGANVLTF. The CDR3 DNA follows: TGTGCCAGTAGTCTCCGAGGGGCCAACGTCCTGACTTTC.

The chain is built from TRBV29-1 and TRBJ2-3; D not certain. The CDR3 has 11 residues. Trimming removed 6 bases at V and 6 bases at J, with 10 bases between. Germline CDR1 is SQVTM and CDR2 is ANQGSEA. The CDR3 DNA is TGCAGCGTGGACCTAGTCGATACGCAGTATTTT. Translated: CSVDLVDTQYF.

The chain couples TRBV2 to TRBJ1-2; a weak D match, TRBD1 (6 bases). CDR3 length equals 17 residues. V dropped 7 bases and J dropped 4 bases, with 25 bases sitting between them. Germline V gene data show CDR1 as SNHLY and CDR2 as FYNNEI. CDR3 nucleotide sequence: TGTGCCAGCACCATGGGCAGAAGCGGTGGGGGCGGCTATGGCTACACCTTC. Its protein is CASTMGRSGGGGYGYTF. The full variable domain, with the rest looked up from reference TRBV2 and TRBJ1-2, is EPEVTQTPSHQVTQMGQEVILRCVPISNHLYFYWYRQILGQKVEFLVSFYNNEISEKSEIFDDQFSVERPDGSNFTLKIRSTKLEDSAMYFCASTMGRSGGGGYGYTFGSGTRLTVV.

CDR3 residues: CASRQGLGNQPQHF. The CDR3 region has the DNA TGTGCCAGCAGGCAGGGGCTCGGCAATCAGCCCCAGCATTTT. The genes are TRBV28 and TRBJ1-5; tentatively, D is TRBD1 (6 bases). V shed 6 bases and J shed 2 bases, with 11 bases lying between them. This CDR3 is built from 14 residues. Germline CDR1 MDHEN, CDR2 SYDVKM.

CDR3 DNA: TGTGCCATCAGTGTTAGACAGGGGGACCAGCCCCAGCATTTT. It codes for CAISVRQGDQPQHF. The chain couples TRBV10-3 to TRBJ1-5; 9 bases agree with TRBD1. The CDR3 sequence is 14 residues long. Per the germline V gene, CDR1 is ENHRY and CDR2 is SYGVKD. V was clipped by 4 bases and J by 7 bases; unmatched bases: 5.